This TCR beta chain was documented in a study of beta chain features in type 1 diabetes. Study-wide background: Examination covered roughly 100,000,000 sorted cells spanning all samples. Study-level points and caveats: All four CD4+ subsets of Type 1 diabetes patients contained TCRB CDR3s that were moderately but significantly shorter. Naive, central memory and regulatory TCRB repertoires appeared more similar among patients than healthy donors. When VDJ junctions were examined, type 1 diabetes patients showed fewer insertions and more deletions.

Expressed TCRB transcripts were sequenced because the entire RNA isolate underwent reverse transcription. Method: immunoSEQ multiplex PCR; TCRdb's copy keeps in-frame clones and lacks some. Of more than 550,000 clones listed, over 12% are singletons. Researchers reported sorting CD4+ naive, central memory, regulatory and stem cell-like memory cells via CD45RO/CCR7/CD25/CD127/CD95/CD27. About this clone itself: Antigen: not known.

The CDR3 is 13 amino acids. In germline, CDR1 is SGHAT, CDR2 FQNNGV. Between the trimmed V and J ends, which lost 7 bases and 9 bases, there was a span of 13 bases. The TCR sequence derives from a young man with type 1 diabetes. V is TRBV11-2 and J is TRBJ1-6; tentatively, D is TRBD1 (5 bases). The sequenced sample was naive CD4+ T cells from blood. DNA for the CDR3: TGTGCCAGCAACCGGGGCGGGAGTTCACCCCTCCACTTT. Translation gives CASNRGGSSPLHF.